This passage covers 18 T cell receptor beta chains from one sample sequenced in a study of T cells in Graves' hyperthyroidism and ophthalmopathy. Amplification of TCR beta CDR3 regions used RNA as the template. HTBI primers were the set used in a first-round RT-PCR of the TCR CDR3. TCRdb itself ran the multiplex PCR reads through MiXCR, one entry per CDR3 protein. The data show under 450,000 distinct CDR3 sequences, approximately 14% seen once. What was sequenced was blood. All receptors come from a young woman with Graves' hyperthyroidism.

This clonotype occurred many times. This chain joins TRBV7-2 and TRBJ2-3; D not resolved. The V gene's germline CDR1 is SGHTA and CDR2 FQGNSA. The CDR3 consists of 11 residues. Trimming cost V 8 bases and J 3 bases, with 6 bases left between them. CDR3 sequence: CASRGTDTQYF. The DNA of the CDR3 is TGTGCCAGCCGTGGGACAGATACGCAGTATTTT. The complete variable domain, with remaining parts taken from reference TRBV7-2 and TRBJ2-3, reads GAGVSQSPSNKVTEKGKDVELRCDPISGHTALYWYRQSLGQGLEFLIYFQGNSAPDKSGLPSDRFSAERTGGSVSTLTIQRTQQEDSAVYLCASRGTDTQYFGPGTRLTVL.

This chain joins TRBV6-2 or TRBV6-3 and TRBJ2-5, with a possible D match to TRBD1 (6 bases). CDR1 MNHEY and CDR2 SVGEGT come from the germline V gene. The CDR3 extends over 14 amino acids. V gave up 2 bases and J gave up 4 bases, with 11 bases separating them. CDR3 loop: CASSYNRVAETQYF. CDR3 bases: TGTGCCAGCAGTTACAACAGGGTCGCAGAGACCCAGTACTTC.

This clonotype was observed many times. The chain employs TRBV12-3 or TRBV12-4 and TRBJ1-2; D gene unclear. The CDR3 consists of 12 residues. V was pared by 3 bases and J by 6 bases, with 8 bases between. Here the CDR3 reads CASSFSANGYTF. The DNA for the CDR3 is TGTGCCAGCAGTTTCAGTGCCAATGGCTACACCTTC.

The chain combines TRBV19 with TRBJ1-1; D is undetermined. CDR3 length: 13 amino acids. V dropped 6 bases and J dropped 5 bases, with 13 bases sitting between them. Germline CDR1 and CDR2: LNHDA and SQIVND (reference sequence). The CDR3 coding sequence is TGTGCCAGTAGGGCATCGGAGGGAACTGAAGCTTTCTTT. Protein sequence: CASRASEGTEAFF.

The table lists this clonotype with many counts. J is TRBJ2-2 and V is TRBV10-3; D is unresolved. Trimming stripped 6 bases from V and 4 bases from J, with 6 bases between. The CDR3 is 12 residues long. Germline V gene data show CDR1 as ENHRY and CDR2 as SYGVKD. The CDR3 reads CAISYGTGELFF. The CDR3, as DNA: TGTGCCATCAGCTACGGCACCGGGGAGCTGTTTTTT.

This clonotype showed up many times. The V call is TRBV7-2, the J call TRBJ1-4, with D perhaps matching TRBD1 (6 bases). The CDR3 is made up of 15 amino acids. The germline V gene has CDR1 SGHTA and CDR2 FQGNSA. V was pared by 5 bases and J by 6 bases, with 16 bases between. In DNA form, the CDR3 reads TGTGCCAGCAGCCGGGACATCCTAGGTGATGAAAAACTGTTTTTT. Amino acid sequence: CASSRDILGDEKLFF.

This clonotype was counted a few times. The CDR3 sequence is CALSPASGWVYNEQFF. DNA for the CDR3: TGTGCCTTATCCCCGGCTAGCGGGTGGGTCTACAATGAGCAGTTCTTC. The chain combines TRBV30 with TRBJ2-1, with 8 bases that match TRBD2. This CDR3 is built from 16 residues. Germline lookup yields CDR1 GTSNPN and CDR2 SVGIG (reference sequence). V lost 7 bases, J lost 3 bases, and 14 bases stayed unmatched.

This clonotype was counted once. This chain uses TRBV20-1 with TRBJ2-3; D might be TRBD1 or TRBD2, each matching 5 bases. CDR3 length: 14 amino acids. The germline V gene encodes CDR1 DFQATT and CDR2 SNEGSKA (reference sequence). The CDR3 nucleotides are TGCAGCACAAATGGGGGAGCTAGCACAGATACGCAGTATTTT. Translation: CSTNGGASTDTQYF.

This clonotype was recorded many times. This chain links TRBV2 with TRBJ1-5; a possible D gene is TRBD1 (6 bases). Germline CDR1 SNHLY, CDR2 FYNNEI. The CDR3 spans 14 residues. Trimming pared 11 bases from V and 0 bases from J, leaving 14 bases between. In DNA form, the CDR3 reads TGTGCCTCCTCAGGGGTCAGTAGCAATCAGCCCCAGCATTTT. Translating gives CASSGVSSNQPQHF.

This clonotype was observed a handful of times. The J gene is TRBJ1-2, the V gene TRBV25-1; 7 positions match TRBD1. CDR1 is MGHDK, CDR2 SYGVNS, per germline. This CDR3 region has 14 residues. V lost 4 bases and J lost 7; bases outside the gene matches: 9. The CDR3 reads CASSGDRASFGYTF. CDR3 bases: TGTGCCAGCAGTGGAGACAGGGCGAGTTTTGGCTACACCTTC.

This clonotype was seen repeatedly, ten times or more. The J gene is TRBJ1-2, the V gene TRBV30; possible D gene TRBD1, 5 bases. Germline loops: CDR1 GTSNPN, CDR2 SVGIG (reference sequence). Trimming took off 1 base at V and 4 bases at J, with 13 bases between the two ends. CDR3 length: 14 residues. The CDR3 loop reads CAWSAQGARYGYTF. The CDR3 DNA is TGTGCCTGGAGTGCCCAGGGTGCCCGCTATGGCTACACCTTC.

This clonotype was recorded at least ten times. The V and J genes are TRBV13 and TRBJ1-5; no definite D call. The germline CDR1 and CDR2 sequences are PRHDT and FYEKMQ (reference sequence). Between the trimmed V and J ends, which lost 4 bases and 3 bases, there was a span of 4 bases. The CDR3 is made up of 12 amino acids. The CDR3 spells CASSSLNQPQHF. In nucleotides, the CDR3 is TGTGCCAGCAGCTCCCTCAATCAGCCCCAGCATTTT.

This clonotype was seen ten or more times. The CDR3 nucleotides read TGCAGCGTTGAAGAAGGAGGAAACTATGGCTACACCTTC. Its protein product is CSVEEGGNYGYTF. V gene TRBV29-1 combines with J gene TRBJ1-2; D is unresolved. This CDR3 comprises 13 residues. In germline, CDR1 is SQVTM, CDR2 ANQGSEA. V gave up 0 bases and J gave up 2 bases, with 7 bases separating them.

This clonotype appeared many times. This chain uses TRBV2 with TRBJ1-2; D gene ambiguous. The CDR3 consists of 11 residues. Trimming took off 6 bases at V and 6 bases at J, with 8 bases between the two ends. The germline V gene has CDR1 SNHLY and CDR2 FYNNEI. The CDR3 spells CASRFSNGYTF. In DNA, the CDR3 is TGTGCCAGCAGGTTTTCCAATGGCTACACCTTC.

This clonotype has just a few counts. The chain links TRBV5-1 to TRBJ2-2; TRBD1 or TRBD2 may be the D gene (5 bases each). Deletions cut 7 bases from V and 5 bases from J, with 18 bases between. The germline V gene encodes CDR1 SGHRS and CDR2 YFSETQ. The CDR3 consists of 15 residues. The CDR3 protein is CASGQGVRGTGELFF. The CDR3 bases are TGCGCCAGCGGTCAGGGAGTTAGGGGAACCGGGGAGCTGTTTTTT.

This clonotype was observed a few times. A single base separates this from a much larger clone, so it may be a read error. J is TRBJ2-3 and V is TRBV6-4; TRBD2 matches 9 bases. V gave up 3 bases and J gave up 2 bases; unmatched junction bases: 3. Germline loops: CDR1 MRHNA, CDR2 SNTAGT. The CDR3 spans 15 residues. The CDR3 is CASSELAGPTDTQYF. The CDR3 nucleotides are TGTGCCAGCAGTGAGCTAGCGGGGCCCACAGATACGCAGTATTTT.

This clonotype was counted ten times or more. For the CDR3, the DNA is TGTGCCAGCAGCGTCCACCCCTTCAGCGGGGACGGGGGAACAGATACGCAGTATTTT. Its protein is CASSVHPFSGDGGTDTQYF. The V gene is TRBV9, the J gene TRBJ2-3, with 7 bases that match TRBD2. Trimming cost V 2 bases and J 3 bases; bases outside gene matches: 18. This CDR3 spans 19 amino acids. Germline V gene data show CDR1 as SGDLS and CDR2 as YYNGEE.

The CDR3: CASSYSIAGSGGYTF. CDR3 DNA sequence: TGTGCCAGCAGTTACTCGATAGCCGGAAGCGGTGGCTACACCTTC. The chain uses TRBV6-2 or TRBV6-3 and TRBJ1-2; D is undetermined. Germline V CDR1 and CDR2: MNHEY, SVGEGT. The germline V and J ends were trimmed by 0 bases and 7 bases, with 15 bases remaining between them. The CDR3 runs 15 residues.